This passage covers 27 T cell receptor beta chains from one sample sequenced in a study of blood T cells in healthy people across ages. Sample-barcoded 5' priming and a J-beta primer mix drove a second PCR of about 6 to 12 cycles. MiXCR, run by TCRdb on the 5' RACE reads, gives a single entry per CDR3 protein. Of 850,000 to 950,000 distinct CDR3 sequences listed, more than 25% are singletons. Sequences were obtained from blood. Source of these receptors: a woman older than 75 in good health.

This clonotype showed up many times. The rearrangement uses TRBV29-1 and TRBJ2-7, with TRBD1 identical over 7 bases. The germline gives CDR1 SQVTM, CDR2 ANQGSEA. There are 12 residues in the CDR3. The ends lost 7 bases at V and 2 bases at J; junction bases unmatched: 5. CDR3 region: CSAGDSPYEQYF. CDR3 nucleotide sequence: TGCAGCGCCGGGGACAGTCCCTACGAGCAGTACTTC.

This clonotype appeared a few times. The CDR3 DNA reads as TGTGCCAGCAGATTACCCGGGACTAGCGCAGGGGAGCTGTTTTTT. The encoded protein is CASRLPGTSAGELFF. V gene TRBV7-2 combines with J gene TRBJ2-2; TRBD2 matches 10 bases. The CDR3 has 15 residues. Germline V lookup: CDR1 SGHTA, CDR2 FQGNSA. The V gene end was trimmed by 6 bases and the J gene end by 8 bases; junction bases not matched to a gene: 9.

On this clonotype: This may be a read error, as it is one base from a much larger clone. The genes are TRBV6-5 and TRBJ2-7, with 9 positions matching TRBD1. Germline V gene lookup returns CDR1 MNHEY and CDR2 SVGAGI. The CDR3 totals 16 residues. This chain's CDR3 is CTSSYKTGGATYEQYF. CDR3 nucleotide sequence: TGTACCAGCAGTTACAAGACAGGGGGGGCCACCTACGAGCAGTACTTC.

In this sample, this clonotype turned up many times. This rearrangement joins TRBV5-1 to TRBJ1-2, with D tentatively TRBD1 (5 bases). Germline CDR1 SGHRS, CDR2 YFSETQ. The CDR3 contains 14 residues. V was cut by 4 bases and J by 6 bases, with 16 bases left in between. DNA for the CDR3: TGCGCCAGCAGCCCCTGGGGCAATGATAATGGCTACACCTTC. Its protein product is CASSPWGNDNGYTF.

The chain combines TRBV7-2 with TRBJ2-5, with 7 bases matching TRBD2. Germline V gene lookup returns CDR1 SGHTA and CDR2 FQGNSA. The CDR3 spans 13 residues. The trim removed 6 bases at V and 3 bases at J, leaving 4 bases unmatched. The CDR3 region has the DNA TGTGCCAGCAGACCTCTAGCGGAAGAGACCCAGTACTTC. Its protein product is CASRPLAEETQYF. The entire variable domain, with the rest obtained from reference TRBV7-2 and TRBJ2-5, is as follows: GAGVSQSPSNKVTEKGKDVELRCDPISGHTALYWYRQSLGQGLEFLIYFQGNSAPDKSGLPSDRFSAERTGGSVSTLTIQRTQQEDSAVYLCASRPLAEETQYFGPGTRLLVL.

There are a few counts of this clonotype. The CDR3: CASSEQRGPHNEQFF. In DNA form, the CDR3 reads TGTGCCAGCAGTGAACAGAGGGGGCCCCACAATGAGCAGTTCTTC. The chain is built from TRBV2 and TRBJ2-1; TRBD1 matches at 7 bases. CDR3 length: 15 residues. J lost 5 bases, V lost 2 bases, and 6 bases had no gene match. Looked up from germline, CDR1 is SNHLY and CDR2 is FYNNEI.

The chain recombines TRBV11-2 with TRBJ2-1, with D possibly TRBD1 on 6 matching bases. Near its end, the DNA agrees better with TRBJ2-7, so the J call may be wrong. The CDR3 has 17 amino acids. In germline, CDR1 is SGHAT, CDR2 FQNNGV. CDR3 region: CASSFLVARGIYNEQYF. The CDR3 DNA sequence: TGTGCCAGCAGCTTCTTGGTGGCGAGGGGGATATACAATGAGCAGTACTTC.

In its sample, this clonotype was seen a few times. V is TRBV12-3 or TRBV12-4 and J is TRBJ2-4; 9 bases agree with TRBD2. The J call may be faulty, since TRBJ2-7 better matches the DNA end. The CDR3 consists of 15 residues. Here the CDR3 DNA reads TGTGCCAGCAGTTTCAGCGGGGGGCGAACCTACGAGCAGTACTTC. It yields the protein CASSFSGGRTYEQYF.

This chain joins TRBV7-9 and TRBJ2-7; possible D gene TRBD1, 5 bases. The assigned J gene may be wrong: the sequence end matches TRBJ2-5 better. CDR3 length equals 15 residues. Germline V CDR1 and CDR2: SEHNR, FQNEAQ (reference sequence). CDR3 loop: CAIEQGSGDQETQYF. The CDR3 DNA follows: TGTGCCATCGAGCAGGGATCAGGAGACCAAGAGACCCAGTACTTC.

The sample holds a few counts of this clonotype. The chain has TRBV12-3 or TRBV12-4 and TRBJ1-6; 9 bases agree with TRBD1. V lost 5 bases to trimming and J lost 6 bases; unmatched junction nucleotides: 2. The CDR3 length is 14 residues. CDR3 amino acids: CASSTGGVNSPLHF. The CDR3 coding sequence is TGTGCCAGCAGTACAGGGGGCGTTAATTCACCCCTCCACTTT.

This clonotype was counted many times. This sequence joins TRBV7-2 and TRBJ2-3, with no clear D. Germline assignment: CDR1 SGHTA and CDR2 FQGNSA. The CDR3 runs to 17 residues. Trimming stripped 5 bases from V and 0 bases from J, with 18 bases between. The CDR3, as DNA: TGTGCCAGCAGCCCACGGGCTCTCCTTCTTAGCACAGATACGCAGTATTTT. The encoded protein is CASSPRALLLSTDTQYF.

The V gene is TRBV7-3, the J gene TRBJ2-7; D is perhaps TRBD1 (6 bases). CDR3 size: 14 residues. CDR1 SGHTA and CDR2 FQGTGA come from the germline V gene. The V end lost 3 bases, the J end lost 10 bases, and 19 bases lay between the germline ends. CDR3: CASSFSGQTSGQYF. Here the CDR3 DNA reads TGTGCCAGCAGCTTCTCCGGACAGACCTCGGGCCAGTACTTC.

This clonotype occurred once. The gene calls are TRBV6-6 and TRBJ1-1, with 7 bases identical to TRBD1. V shed 6 bases, J shed 4 bases, and the junction held 11 bases outside the gene matches. Germline lookup yields CDR1 MNHNY and CDR2 SVGAGI (reference sequence). This CDR3 contains 15 residues. CDR3 sequence (DNA): TGTGCCAGCAGCAGGGGGGCAGGGGGAGCCACTGAAGCTTTCTTT. Protein product: CASSRGAGGATEAFF.

This clonotype has ten or more counts. The chain has TRBV5-1 and TRBJ2-6, with D possibly TRBD2 on 6 matching bases. Germline lookup yields CDR1 SGHRS and CDR2 YFSETQ. V lost 1 base and J lost 0, with 17 bases in between. The CDR3 contains 19 residues. The CDR3 DNA sequence: TGCGCCAGCAGCTTGCTCGCGGGGCTAACATACTCTGGGGCCAACGTCCTGACTTTC. This gives the protein CASSLLAGLTYSGANVLTF.

This clonotype was seen repeatedly, ten times or more. V gene TRBV6-2 or TRBV6-3 combines with J gene TRBJ2-4, with 7 bases that match TRBD1. Germline CDR1 and CDR2: MNHEY and SVGEGT. The CDR3 length is 17 residues. V lost 10 bases to trimming and J lost 2 bases; unmatched junction nucleotides: 17. In DNA form, the CDR3 reads TGTGCCATCGCGGACCGACAGGGCTTAAATTCCAAAAACATTCAGTACTTC. Protein: CAIADRQGLNSKNIQYF.

As regards this clonotype: A much larger clone sits a single nucleotide away, making a read error possible. This chain links TRBV6-2 or TRBV6-3 with TRBJ1-2; D gene ambiguous. The CDR3 sequence is 14 residues long. CDR1 and CDR2 from the germline V gene are MNHEY and SVGEGT. V was pared by 2 bases and J by 4 bases, with 11 bases between. CDR3 region: CASSYIPASYGYTF. CDR3 nucleotide sequence: TGTGCCAGCAGTTACATCCCAGCAAGCTATGGCTACACCTTC.

With regard to this clonotype: A read error may explain this, as a much larger clone is one base away. The V and J genes are TRBV28 and TRBJ2-3; the match to TRBD1 covers 8 bases. V lost 7 bases and J lost 8; bases outside the gene matches: 8. CDR3 length: 13 amino acids. CDR1 is MDHEN, CDR2 SYDVKM, per germline. CDR3 coding DNA: TGTGCCAGCAATTCAGGGGGCAGGGGTACGCAGTATTTT. This codes for CASNSGGRGTQYF.

The chain combines TRBV5-6 with TRBJ2-7, with TRBD2 matching over 9 bases. V gave up 7 bases and J gave up 4 bases; unmatched junction bases: 12. The germline V gene has CDR1 SGHDT and CDR2 YYEEEE. The CDR3 totals 15 residues. In DNA, the CDR3 is TGTGCCAGCCGCACGACGGGCGGGGGGGTTTACGAGCAGTACTTC. Its translation is CASRTTGGGVYEQYF.

This clonotype was observed a handful of times. The genes are TRBV20-1 and TRBJ2-4; TRBD2 matches 7 bases. With 4 bases clipped from V and 8 bases from J, the junction kept 8 bases outside the gene matches. The germline V gene has CDR1 DFQATT and CDR2 SNEGSKA (reference sequence). The CDR3 extends over 13 amino acids. Here the CDR3 reads CSAIPPGRDIQYF. CDR3 DNA: TGCAGTGCTATCCCGCCGGGGAGGGACATTCAGTACTTC.

The V call is TRBV21-1, the J call TRBJ1-2; TRBD1, the table's D call, lacks a check against the DNA. TRBV21-1 is marked as a pseudogene. There are 16 residues in the CDR3. CDR3 in amino acids: CASSQLGGSTSGGYTF. CDR3 nucleotide sequence: TGTGCCAGCAGCCAGCTGGGGGGTTCGACGAGTGGTGGCTACACCTTC.

This clonotype was recorded at least ten times. The rearrangement uses TRBV11-2 and TRBJ2-5; 8 bases match TRBD1. V gave up 0 bases and J gave up 4 bases; unmatched junction bases: 10. CDR1 is SGHAT and CDR2 is FQNNGV in the germline V gene. This CDR3 comprises 17 residues. The CDR3 loop reads CASSLEVVRGPRETQYF. The DNA for the CDR3 is TGTGCCAGCAGCTTAGAGGTCGTCAGGGGGCCTCGAGAGACCCAGTACTTC.

The V and J genes are TRBV6-2 or TRBV6-3 and TRBJ2-7; D unresolved. Trimming removed 7 bases from V and 0 bases from J, with 10 bases in between. Germline CDR1 reads MNHEY; CDR2 reads SVGEGT. CDR3 length: 13 residues. This CDR3 is CASKASTSYEQYF. CDR3 nucleotide sequence: TGTGCCAGCAAGGCAAGCACCTCCTACGAGCAGTACTTC.

This clonotype was seen a few times. This sequence joins TRBV6-2 or TRBV6-3 and TRBJ1-1; D might be TRBD1 (6 bases). CDR1 is MNHEY, CDR2 SVGEGT, per germline. This CDR3 is built from 16 residues. Trimming removed 1 base from V and 3 bases from J, with 15 bases in between. DNA of the CDR3: TGTGCCAGCAGTTACTTGTCGCGGGGGGCGGACACTGAAGCTTTCTTT. Protein product: CASSYLSRGADTEAFF.

The chain employs TRBV29-1 and TRBJ2-3; TRBD1 is a possible D gene (6 bases). Germline loops: CDR1 SQVTM, CDR2 ANQGSEA. The V gene lost 7 bases and the J gene lost 2 bases, with 16 bases spanning the gap. The CDR3 spans 14 residues. CDR3 amino acids: CSGVQGSLTDTQYF. The CDR3 nucleotides are TGCAGCGGGGTGCAGGGGAGTCTCACAGATACGCAGTATTTT.

This clonotype has a handful of counts. The chain employs TRBV19 and TRBJ2-1; the match to TRBD1 covers 8 bases. Germline loops: CDR1 LNHDA, CDR2 SQIVND (reference sequence). The CDR3 length is 15 residues. With 9 bases clipped from V and 5 bases from J, the junction kept 12 bases outside the gene matches. The CDR3 sequence: CASKRWTGINNEQFF. As DNA, the CDR3 is TGTGCCAGCAAGAGGTGGACAGGGATAAACAATGAGCAGTTCTTC.

There are a few counts of this clonotype. The rearrangement uses TRBV5-1 and TRBJ2-5; D may match TRBD1 or TRBD2 (5 bases each). V gave up 3 bases and J gave up 2 bases, with 14 bases separating them. Per the germline V gene, CDR1 is SGHRS and CDR2 is YFSETQ. This CDR3 comprises 15 residues. The CDR3 spells CASSWLPGPQETQYF. CDR3 sequence (DNA): TGCGCCAGCAGCTGGTTACCGGGACCTCAAGAGACCCAGTACTTC.

This clonotype was detected ten times or more. The genes are TRBV9 and TRBJ2-7; 10 nucleotides line up with TRBD1. The CDR3 totals 15 residues. Unmatched junction bases numbered 4, after V lost 0 bases and J lost 4 bases. Germline CDR1 SGDLS, CDR2 YYNGEE. The CDR3 region is CASSVAGQGLYEQYF. CDR3 in DNA: TGTGCCAGCAGCGTAGCGGGACAGGGGTTATACGAGCAGTACTTC.